This T cell receptor beta chain emerged from a study of shared clonotypes between healthy human individuals. Trimming removed 2 bases at V and 2 bases at J, with 16 bases between. This CDR3 contains 16 residues. The germline V gene encodes CDR1 KGHSH and CDR2 LQKENI. Some clones are missing from TCRdb's copy, which holds only in-frame ones; the method was immunoSEQ multiplex PCR. Of over a million clones listed, more than 95% were seen once; the top ten hold 1.2%. Sequencing was performed on naive CD4+ T cells sorted from blood. Subset defined: CD45RA+ positively selected. The rearrangement uses TRBV18 and TRBJ2-7; D is possibly TRBD1 or TRBD2 (5 bases each). The TCR originated in a man between 25 and 39 years old in good health. DNA for the CDR3: TGTGCCAGCTCACCAGGTTCCGGGACGGCGGCCTACGAGCAGTACTTC. Residues: CASSPGSGTAAYEQYF.